This TCR beta chain stems from a study of blood T cell repertoires in COVID-19. Study overall: Collection of acute and convalescent COVID-19 samples took place in the United States, Italy and Spain. PBMCs, B-cell-depleted T cells, or T cells were the source of the cDNA or gDNA that made up the material.

CDR3 length: 16 amino acids. V was clipped by 5 bases and J by 5 bases; unmatched bases: 13. Germline CDR1 and CDR2: MNHNY and SVGAGI (reference sequence). In the original workflow: Reference gene primers were amplified, and this amplification served to estimate nucleated cell counts. Assay used: immunoSEQ multiplex PCR; TCRdb lists only in-frame clones, some missing. V and J calls plus clone size are reproduced from that table; the DNA served to infer D and trimming. The repertoire holds tens of thousands of clones, with over 60% as singletons. Seattle patients were enrolled while actively infected and followed longitudinally.

Input material: peripheral blood. The rearrangement uses TRBV6-6 and TRBJ2-5; 8 positions agree with TRBD2. The source is a man between 65 and 85 years old with COVID-19, enrolled during active disease. The CDR3 reads CASSPGGTLTRETQYF. CDR3 coding DNA: TGTGCCAGCAGTCCGGGGGGGACCCTCACTCGGGAGACCCAGTACTTC.